This T cell receptor (beta chain) is from a study of graft-versus-host responses after intestinal transplantation. The plating included roughly 200,000 irradiated, violet-dye-labeled stimulator cells together with roughly 200,000 CFSE-labeled responder cells. Clones were sequenced by immunoSEQ multiplex PCR, and TCRdb holds only the in-frame ones, with some missing. This table has around 20,000 clones, 30% to 40% appearing once. The specimen comprised alloreactive CD8+ T cells from a mixed lymphocyte reaction culture, sampled before intestinal transplant. Subset noted: CFSE-low proliferating T cells sorted from approximately 6-day pre-transplant mixed lymphocyte reaction (GvH or HvG direction). This receptor was taken from a human patient who received an intestinal transplant.

The CDR3 here is CASSQDPSGAYEQYF. Written as DNA, the CDR3 is TGCGCCAGCAGCCAAGACCCTAGCGGGGCCTACGAGCAGTACTTC. V usage is TRBV4-1 and J usage is TRBJ2-7; 9 bases fit TRBD2. Germline V gives CDR1 MGHRA, CDR2 YSYEKL. V was pared by 0 bases and J by 2 bases, with 2 bases of the junction left unmatched. The CDR3 has 15 amino acids.